This T cell receptor (beta chain) came from a study of blood T cell repertoires in COVID-19. Looking at the study overall: Sites across the United States, Italy and Spain contributed samples from acute and convalescent COVID-19.

The CDR3 spans 16 residues. Trimming took off 5 bases at V and 8 bases at J, with 19 bases between the two ends. Germline V gene lookup returns CDR1 SEHNR and CDR2 FQNEAQ (reference sequence). Measured with immunoSEQ multiplex PCR; TCRdb has only the in-frame clones, and not every one. The table lists approximately 150,000 clones, 85% to 90% of them singletons. The chain carries TRBV7-9 and TRBJ1-6; the D gene is possibly TRBD1 (5 bases). The clonotype comes from an elderly man with acute or convalescent COVID-19. What was sequenced was peripheral blood. Written as DNA, the CDR3 is TGTGCCAGCAGCGAGTCCCGTCCGGGAGGGGATTCACCCCTCCACTTT. The encoded protein is CASSESRPGGDSPLHF. Full variable domain (remainder filled in from reference TRBV7-9 and TRBJ1-6): DTGVSQNPRHKITKRGQNVTFRCDPISEHNRLYWYRQTLGQGPEFLTYFQNEAQLEKSRLLSDRFSAERPKGSFSTLEIQRTEQGDSAMYLCASSESRPGGDSPLHFGNGTRLTVT.